The 20 T cell receptor beta chains reported below all come from one sample, sequenced in a study of Graves' ophthalmopathy and Graves' hyperthyroidism. TCR beta CDR3 regions were amplified from RNA transcripts. First-round RT-PCR used HTBI primers; second-round multiplex PCR followed. TCRdb re-called the multiplex PCR reads with MiXCR, one entry per CDR3 protein. Among 400,000 to 450,000 distinct CDR3 sequences listed, roughly 21% were seen once. The sequenced material came from peripheral blood. Every receptor here comes from a woman aged 18-30 years with stable Graves' hyperthyroidism.

This clonotype was counted many times. J is TRBJ2-5 and V is TRBV7-2, with D possibly called TRBD1 or TRBD2 (5 bases each). Germline values: CDR1 SGHTA, CDR2 FQGNSA. Trimming pared 5 bases from V and 5 bases from J, leaving 18 bases between. The CDR3 contains 15 residues. CDR3 nucleotides: TGTGCCAGCAGCCCTATACCGGGGCCCAAGGAGACCCAGTACTTC. This sequence encodes CASSPIPGPKETQYF.

This clonotype was counted many times. This rearrangement joins TRBV7-3 to TRBJ2-7, with 7 positions matching TRBD1. Germline loops: CDR1 SGHTA, CDR2 FQGTGA. The CDR3 is made up of 15 amino acids. V lost 5 bases and J lost 2; bases outside the gene matches: 9. For the CDR3, the DNA is TGTGCCAGCAGCCCACCGACAGGGCCCACCTACGAGCAGTACTTC. It yields the protein CASSPPTGPTYEQYF.

J is TRBJ2-7 and V is TRBV7-2, with 9 nucleotides matching TRBD1. Trimming removed 1 base from V and 0 bases from J; junction bases left unmatched: 10. The CDR3 runs 18 residues. The germline V gene has CDR1 SGHTA and CDR2 FQGNSA. The CDR3 loop is CASSLGDRAPHLSYEQYF. The CDR3 DNA reads TGTGCCAGCAGCTTAGGGGACAGGGCCCCTCACCTCTCCTACGAGCAGTACTTC.

There are many counts of this clonotype. The chain carries TRBV10-1 and TRBJ2-5; no firm D call. The CDR3 sequence is 12 residues long. Germline V lookup: CDR1 WNHNN, CDR2 SYGVQD (reference sequence). The V and J ends lost 3 bases and 4 bases respectively, with 6 bases between them. CDR3 bases: TGCGCCAGCAGTGATGGACCAGAGACCCAGTACTTC. It codes for CASSDGPETQYF.

This clonotype was seen many times. This chain connects TRBV30 to TRBJ1-6; 8 positions match TRBD1. V was clipped by 1 base and J by 7 bases; unmatched bases: 6. Germline-derived CDR1 and CDR2 are GTSNPN and SVGIG (reference sequence). The CDR3 totals 15 residues. CDR3 protein: CAWSGRRQGNSPLHF. The DNA of the CDR3 is TGTGCCTGGAGTGGCCGCCGACAGGGGAATTCACCCCTCCACTTT.

The chain joins TRBV5-1 to TRBJ2-5; 7 nucleotides agree with TRBD1. Germline V CDR1 and CDR2: SGHRS, YFSETQ. V lost 0 bases and J lost 2; bases outside the gene matches: 4. This CDR3 region has 15 residues. CDR3 in DNA: TGCGCCAGCAGCTTGGTAGGGACAGAACAAGAGACCCAGTACTTC. Translation gives CASSLVGTEQETQYF. The whole variable domain, filled in from reference TRBV5-1 and TRBJ2-5, reads KAGVTQTPRYLIKTRGQQVTLSCSPISGHRSVSWYQQTPGQGLQFLFEYFSETQRNKGNFPGRFSGRQFSNSRSEMNVSTLELGDSALYLCASSLVGTEQETQYFGPGTRLLVL.

This clonotype was counted many times. This sequence joins TRBV27 and TRBJ1-5; 7 nucleotides agree with TRBD1. With 4 bases clipped from V and 4 bases from J, the junction kept 4 bases outside the gene matches. The V gene's germline CDR1 is MNHEY and CDR2 SMNVEV (reference sequence). This CDR3 contains 14 residues. The CDR3 protein is CASSWDSTNQPQHF. The CDR3 DNA reads as TGTGCCAGCAGTTGGGACAGCACAAATCAGCCCCAGCATTTT.

This clonotype was detected ten times or more. The J gene is TRBJ1-3, the V gene TRBV25-1, with a weak D call TRBD1 (6 bases). Trimming took 2 bases from V and 2 from J, leaving 7 bases between them. Germline lookup yields CDR1 MGHDK and CDR2 SYGVNS. The CDR3 spans 14 residues. The CDR3 reads CASSENRAGNTIYF. CDR3 nucleotide sequence: TGTGCCAGCAGTGAAAACAGGGCTGGAAACACCATATATTTT.

This clonotype has a count of ten or more. The chain has TRBV28 and TRBJ1-2; no reliable D call. This CDR3 is built from 12 residues. From germline, CDR1 is MDHEN and CDR2 SYDVKM. V lost 1 base, J lost 5 bases, and 5 bases lay in between. The CDR3 nucleotides read TGTGCCAGCAGTTTATACGAGTATGGCTACACCTTC. Translating it yields CASSLYEYGYTF.

The table lists this clonotype with many counts. The chain employs TRBV30 and TRBJ1-1; D call uncertain. Trimming pared 0 bases from V and 0 bases from J, leaving 11 bases between. This CDR3 contains 15 residues. Germline assignment: CDR1 GTSNPN and CDR2 SVGIG (reference sequence). CDR3 bases: TGTGCCTGGAGTGTAGGAGCGACTTTGAACACTGAAGCTTTCTTT. Translating it yields CAWSVGATLNTEAFF.

This clonotype was counted at least ten times. This chain links TRBV19 with TRBJ2-5, with D perhaps matching TRBD2 (5 bases). Trimming took 3 bases from V and 5 from J, leaving 19 bases between them. Germline values: CDR1 LNHDA, CDR2 SQIVND (reference sequence). The CDR3 length is 16 residues. CDR3 sequence (DNA): TGTGCCAGTAGTATCAGGAACGCGGGCCTGTCGGAGACCCAGTACTTC. It codes for CASSIRNAGLSETQYF. The full variable domain, its missing parts supplied by reference TRBV19 and TRBJ2-5, is DGGITQSPKYLFRKEGQNVTLSCEQNLNHDAMYWYRQDPGQGLRLIYYSQIVNDFQKGDIAEGYSVSREKKESFPLTVTSAQKNPTAFYLCASSIRNAGLSETQYFGPGTRLLVL.

This clonotype appeared many times. The CDR3 loop is CASSRTGRNQPQHF. CDR3 sequence (DNA): TGTGCCAGCAGTCGGACAGGGAGGAATCAGCCCCAGCATTTT. The V gene is TRBV12-3 or TRBV12-4, the J gene TRBJ1-5; TRBD1 aligns across 8 bases. The CDR3 totals 14 residues. V gave up 5 bases and J gave up 4 bases; unmatched junction bases: 4.

Comments on this clonotype: With a much larger clone just one base away, this may be a read error. The CDR3 protein is CASVRTGGPEQYF. The DNA of the CDR3 is TGTGCCAGCGTTAGGACAGGGGGCCCCGAGCAGTACTTC. J is TRBJ2-7 and V is TRBV12-3 or TRBV12-4; 11 bases align to TRBD1. This CDR3 has 13 amino acids. J gave up 6 bases and V 8 bases, and 6 bases lay outside the gene matches.

V and J are TRBV30 and TRBJ2-7; D is undetermined. The CDR3 runs 13 residues. V was pared by 0 bases and J by 3 bases, with 9 bases between. CDR1 is GTSNPN and CDR2 is SVGIG in the germline V gene (reference sequence). The CDR3 DNA reads as TGTGCCTGGAGTGTTGGCGGAATCTACGAGCAGTACTTC. This codes for CAWSVGGIYEQYF.

This clonotype was recorded a few times. The gene calls are TRBV11-3 and TRBJ2-4; either TRBD1 or TRBD2 may supply D (5 bases each). The CDR3 runs 15 residues. Germline lookup yields CDR1 SGHNT and CDR2 YENEEA. The V and J ends lost 1 base and 7 bases respectively, with 14 bases between them. The CDR3 sequence is CASSLGGAGDNIQYF. The CDR3 region has the DNA TGTGCCAGCAGCTTAGGAGGCGCCGGGGACAACATTCAGTACTTC.

In DNA form, the CDR3 reads TGTGCCAGCACCAAATCGGGGCACAGAGGTTATGGCTACACCTTC. It encodes CASTKSGHRGYGYTF. The rearrangement links TRBV6-1 to TRBJ1-2, with D possibly TRBD1 on 5 matching bases. The ends were cut back, 7 bases at V and 5 bases at J, with 20 bases in the middle. The CDR3 has 15 residues. CDR1 is MNHNS and CDR2 is SASEGT in the germline V gene.

The table lists this clonotype with many counts. The V gene is TRBV10-3, the J gene TRBJ2-7; D is tentatively TRBD1 or TRBD2 (5 bases each). This CDR3 has 13 residues. V was pared by 6 bases and J by 2 bases, with 11 bases between. The V gene's germline CDR1 is ENHRY and CDR2 SYGVKD. The CDR3 sequence: CAIRGDGPYEQYF. The CDR3 DNA reads TGTGCCATCAGGGGGGACGGACCCTACGAGCAGTACTTC.

This clonotype was observed many times. The chain recombines TRBV6-5 with TRBJ2-5; TRBD2 matches 11 bases. Germline V gene sequence: CDR1 MNHEY, CDR2 SVGAGI. The length of the CDR3 is 18 residues. The J segment lost 5 bases and the V segment lost 0 bases, leaving 11 bases of the junction unmatched. CDR3 bases: TGTGCCAGCAGTTACTCGAACTCACTAGCGGGAGTAATGGAGACCCAGTACTTC. It encodes CASSYSNSLAGVMETQYF.

V gene TRBV20-1 combines with J gene TRBJ2-7; D tentatively reads TRBD1 or TRBD2 (6 bases each). The germline V and J ends were trimmed by 0 bases and 3 bases, with 9 bases remaining between them. Germline CDR1 is DFQATT and CDR2 is SNEGSKA (reference sequence). The CDR3 length is 13 residues. The CDR3 bases are TGCAGTGCTAGAGATAGGGGGGACTACGAGCAGTACTTC. This gives the protein CSARDRGDYEQYF.

Many counts were recorded for this clonotype. The rearrangement links TRBV4-2 to TRBJ1-1; D uncertain. CDR3 length: 14 amino acids. Trimming cost V 6 bases and J 0 bases, with 11 bases left between them. From germline, CDR1 is LGHNA and CDR2 YNFKEQ. CDR3 residues: CASSLTVLNTEAFF. Here the CDR3 DNA reads TGTGCCAGCAGTTTAACAGTGCTGAACACTGAAGCTTTCTTT.